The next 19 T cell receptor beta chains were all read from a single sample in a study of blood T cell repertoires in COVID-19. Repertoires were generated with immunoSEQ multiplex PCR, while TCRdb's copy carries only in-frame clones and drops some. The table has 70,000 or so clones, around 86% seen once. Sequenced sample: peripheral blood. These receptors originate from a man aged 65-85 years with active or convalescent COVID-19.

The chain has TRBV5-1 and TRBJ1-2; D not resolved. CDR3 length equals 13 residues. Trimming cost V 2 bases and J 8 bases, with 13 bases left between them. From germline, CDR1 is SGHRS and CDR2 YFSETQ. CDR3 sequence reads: CASSLEGGLGYTF. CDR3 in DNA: TGCGCCAGCAGCTTAGAGGGTGGTTTGGGCTACACCTTC.

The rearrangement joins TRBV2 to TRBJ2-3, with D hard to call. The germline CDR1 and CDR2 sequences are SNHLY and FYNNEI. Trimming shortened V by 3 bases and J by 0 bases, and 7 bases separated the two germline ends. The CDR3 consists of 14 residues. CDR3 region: CASSETVSTDTQYF. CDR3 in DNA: TGTGCCAGCAGTGAGACTGTAAGCACAGATACGCAGTATTTT.

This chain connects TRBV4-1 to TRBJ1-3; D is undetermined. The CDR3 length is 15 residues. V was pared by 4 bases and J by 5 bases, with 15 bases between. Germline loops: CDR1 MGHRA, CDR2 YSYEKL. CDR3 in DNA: TGCGCCAGCAGCCCGGAGGAGGACCCAAGAAACACCATATATTTT. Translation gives CASSPEEDPRNTIYF.

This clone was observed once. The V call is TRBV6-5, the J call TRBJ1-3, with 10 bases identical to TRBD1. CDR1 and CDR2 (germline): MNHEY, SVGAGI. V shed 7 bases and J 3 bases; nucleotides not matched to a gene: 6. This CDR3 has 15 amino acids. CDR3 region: CASTRDRGYGNTIYF. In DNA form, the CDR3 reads TGTGCCAGCACTCGGGACAGGGGATATGGAAACACCATATATTTT.

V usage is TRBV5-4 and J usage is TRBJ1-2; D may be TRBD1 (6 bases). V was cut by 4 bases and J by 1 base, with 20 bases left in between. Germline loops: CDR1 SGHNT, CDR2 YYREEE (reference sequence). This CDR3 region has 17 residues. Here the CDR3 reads CASSLRVGQQHNYGYTF. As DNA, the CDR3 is TGTGCCAGCAGCCTGAGAGTCGGACAGCAACATAACTATGGCTACACCTTC.

In nucleotides, the CDR3 is TGCGCCAGCAGCGTGACAGGGACCGACTCTGGAAACACCATATATTTT. It encodes CASSVTGTDSGNTIYF. The chain is built from TRBV4-1 and TRBJ1-3; 7 bases agree with TRBD1. The CDR3 has 16 residues. Per germline, CDR1 MGHRA and CDR2 YSYEKL. V gave up 5 bases and J gave up 0 bases; unmatched junction bases: 7.

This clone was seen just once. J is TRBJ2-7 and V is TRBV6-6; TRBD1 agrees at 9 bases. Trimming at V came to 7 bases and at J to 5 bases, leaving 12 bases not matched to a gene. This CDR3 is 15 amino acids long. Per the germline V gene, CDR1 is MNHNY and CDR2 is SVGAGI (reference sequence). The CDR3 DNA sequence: TGTGCCAGCACTTCCACAGGGGACAGGGTCCACGAGCAGTACTTC. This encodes CASTSTGDRVHEQYF.

CDR3 protein: CASSQTSGRIEQYF. The CDR3 region has the DNA TGTGCCAGCAGCCAAACTAGCGGGAGAATCGAGCAGTACTTC. The chain has TRBV7-9 and TRBJ2-7, with TRBD2 matching 11 bases. Germline V gene sequence: CDR1 SEHNR, CDR2 FQNEAQ (reference sequence). The ends lost 5 bases at V and 6 bases at J; junction bases unmatched: 6. This CDR3 spans 14 amino acids.

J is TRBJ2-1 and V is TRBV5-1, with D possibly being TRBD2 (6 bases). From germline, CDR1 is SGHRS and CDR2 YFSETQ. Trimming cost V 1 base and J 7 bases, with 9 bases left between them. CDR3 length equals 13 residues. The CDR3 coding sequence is TGCGCCAGCAGCTTGATTAGCGGAAATGAGCAGTTCTTC. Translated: CASSLISGNEQFF.

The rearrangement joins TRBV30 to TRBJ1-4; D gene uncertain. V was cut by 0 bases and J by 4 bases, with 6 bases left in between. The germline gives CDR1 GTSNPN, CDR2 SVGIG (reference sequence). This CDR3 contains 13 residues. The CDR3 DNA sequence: TGTGCCTGGAGTGTATTCAGTAATGAAAAACTGTTTTTT. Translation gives CAWSVFSNEKLFF.

The CDR3 loop reads CASSSGQGSSYNSPLHF. For the CDR3, the DNA is TGTGCCAGCAGTTCCGGACAGGGGAGCTCCTATAATTCACCCCTCCACTTT. The chain uses TRBV28 and TRBJ1-6, with 9 bases matching TRBD1. The length of the CDR3 is 17 residues. V lost 4 bases and J lost 0; bases outside the gene matches: 4. CDR1 is MDHEN and CDR2 is SYDVKM in the germline V gene.

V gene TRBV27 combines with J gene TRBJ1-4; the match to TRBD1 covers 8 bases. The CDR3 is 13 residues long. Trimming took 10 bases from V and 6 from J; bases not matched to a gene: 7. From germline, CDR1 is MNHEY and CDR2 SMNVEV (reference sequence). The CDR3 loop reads CATQGANDEKLFF. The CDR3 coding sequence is TGTGCCACCCAGGGGGCTAACGATGAAAAACTGTTTTTT.

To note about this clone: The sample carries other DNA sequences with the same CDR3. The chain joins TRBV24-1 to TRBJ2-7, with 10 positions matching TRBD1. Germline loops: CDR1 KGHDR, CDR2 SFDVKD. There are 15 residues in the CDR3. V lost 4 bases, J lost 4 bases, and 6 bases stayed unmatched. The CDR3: CATSDTGTGDYEQYF. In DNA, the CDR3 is TGTGCCACCAGTGACACCGGGACAGGGGATTACGAGCAGTACTTC.

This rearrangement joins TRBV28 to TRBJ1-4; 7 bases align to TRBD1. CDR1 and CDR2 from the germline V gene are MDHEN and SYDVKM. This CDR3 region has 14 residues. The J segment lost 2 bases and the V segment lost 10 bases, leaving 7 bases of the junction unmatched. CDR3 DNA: TGTGCCACAGAAGAGACAGGGACTAATGAAAAACTGTTTTTT. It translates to CATEETGTNEKLFF.

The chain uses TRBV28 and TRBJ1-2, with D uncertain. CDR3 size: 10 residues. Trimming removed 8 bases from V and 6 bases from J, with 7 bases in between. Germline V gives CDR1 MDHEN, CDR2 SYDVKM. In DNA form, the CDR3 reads TGTGCCAGCGGAGTGAATGGCTACACCTTC. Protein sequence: CASGVNGYTF.

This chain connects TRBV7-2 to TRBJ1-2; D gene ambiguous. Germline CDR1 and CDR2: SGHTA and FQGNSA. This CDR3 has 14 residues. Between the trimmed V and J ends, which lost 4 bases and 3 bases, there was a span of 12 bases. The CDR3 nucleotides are TGTGCCAGCAGCTCAGGCCAGTACTACTATGGCTACACCTTC. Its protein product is CASSSGQYYYGYTF.

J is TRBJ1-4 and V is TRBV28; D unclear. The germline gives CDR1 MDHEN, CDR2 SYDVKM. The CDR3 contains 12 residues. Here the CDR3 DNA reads TGTGCGTCGGGTTTAGCTAATGAAAAACTGTTTTTT. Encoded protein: CASGLANEKLFF.

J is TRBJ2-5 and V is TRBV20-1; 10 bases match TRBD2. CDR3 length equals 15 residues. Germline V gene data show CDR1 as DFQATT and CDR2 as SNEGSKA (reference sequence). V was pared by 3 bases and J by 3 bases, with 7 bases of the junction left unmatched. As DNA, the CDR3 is TGCAGTGCTAGTAGGGTAGCGGGAGGAAAAGAGACCCAGTACTTC. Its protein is CSASRVAGGKETQYF.

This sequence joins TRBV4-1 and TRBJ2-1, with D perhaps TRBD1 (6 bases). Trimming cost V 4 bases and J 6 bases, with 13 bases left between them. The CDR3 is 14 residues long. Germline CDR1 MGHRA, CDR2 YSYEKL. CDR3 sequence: CASSLRTGSNEQFF. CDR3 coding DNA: TGCGCCAGCAGCCTGCGAACAGGGTCCAATGAGCAGTTCTTC.